This TCR beta chain was obtained from a study of breast tumors, draining lymph nodes, adjacent tissues. Findings and limits, study-wide: Data fit most tumor T cells coming from lymph node, expanding in tumor. Tumor T cell lymph node origin was a supported hypothesis, not proven. Luminal-like breast cancer showed significantly higher tumor–nontumor repertoire similarity than basal-like. Tumors had less TCR diversity than lymph nodes, more than nontumor tissue.

Breast cancer patients provided tissue from their axillary draining lymph nodes. Germline CDR1 SGHTA, CDR2 FQGTGA. This CDR3 has 13 amino acids. Trimming shortened V by 5 bases and J by 4 bases, and 12 bases separated the two germline ends. MiXCR was run by TCRdb on the multiplex PCR reads, yielding one entry per CDR3 protein. The repertoire includes 130,000 or so distinct CDR3 sequences, 32% of them detected once, and under 2.5% sits in the top ten. This clonotype came up many times. Antigen specificity is unknown. Sequenced sample: axillary lymph node tissue. V gene TRBV7-3 combines with J gene TRBJ2-7, with D perhaps matching TRBD1 or TRBD2 (7 bases each). The clonotype originates from a female donor with breast cancer. Some clones in this sample may be carry-over from other donors' samples. CDR3 nucleotides: TGTGCCAGCAGCCAGGGGGGGGGGTACGAGCAGTACTTC. Translating it yields CASSQGGGYEQYF.